This T cell receptor beta chain derives from a study of blood T cell repertoires in COVID-19. Study-level information: COVID-19 samples collected from the United States, Italy and Spain covered acute and convalescent phases. PBMCs, B-cell-depleted T cells, or T cells provided the cDNA or gDNA that made up the material.

As originally analysed: Nucleated cell counts were estimated from reference gene primer amplification. Libraries were prepared by immunoSEQ multiplex PCR; TCRdb keeps only in-frame clonotypes and omits some of them. D and trimming were read from the DNA, whereas the V and J calls and clone size are those reported in that table. The sample yields about 140,000 clones, 70% to 80% seen once. Per germline, CDR1 MGHRA and CDR2 YSYEKL. The CDR3 consists of 14 residues. V lost 1 base and J lost 7; bases outside the gene matches: 6. The sequence was obtained from a man in his fifties or sixties with acute or convalescent COVID-19. Sequencing was performed on peripheral blood. The chain links TRBV4-1 to TRBJ1-2, with 7 nucleotides matching TRBD1. The CDR3 protein is CASSQVGAGGGYTF. CDR3 sequence (DNA): TGCGCCAGCAGCCAAGTAGGGGCAGGGGGTGGCTACACCTTC.